This TCR beta chain was identified during a study of shared clonotypes between healthy human individuals. Sequencing was performed with immunoSEQ multiplex PCR; in TCRdb, only in-frame clones are kept and a portion is missing. The table shows under 600,000 clones, with roughly 79% occurring only once. CDR1 MDHEN and CDR2 SYDVKM come from the germline V gene. The ends lost 3 bases at V and 12 bases at J; junction bases unmatched: 10. The CDR3 consists of 14 residues. Only Caucasian adults living in Nashville, Tennessee made up the donor group. The clonotype was recovered from a middle-aged woman in good health. Some clones in this sample may be carry-over from other donors' samples. The chain couples TRBV28 to TRBJ2-1; 8 nucleotides agree with TRBD1. The sequencing sample was made of PBMCs. This CDR3 reads CASSFVDRGLGQFF. In DNA form, the CDR3 reads TGTGCCAGCAGTTTTGTAGACAGGGGCCTTGGGCAGTTCTTC.